These 17 T cell receptor beta chains came from one sample sequenced in a study of T cell responses to AZD1222 COVID-19 vaccine. Produced via immunoSEQ multiplex PCR; TCRdb's table is partial and in-frame only. The sample includes some 180,000 clones, under 95% of them seen just once. The specimen was peripheral blood, collected 28 days after the second AZD1222 dose. The receptors shown here come from an adult who received the AZD1222 COVID-19 vaccine.

The V and J genes are TRBV29-1 and TRBJ2-1; 11 bases are shared with TRBD2. The germline gives CDR1 SQVTM, CDR2 ANQGSEA. V lost 7 bases and J lost 6; bases outside the gene matches: 8. The CDR3 sequence is 14 residues long. Written as DNA, the CDR3 is TGCAGCGCCCGTCTTAGCGGGAGGGTCAATGAGCAGTTCTTC. This gives the protein CSARLSGRVNEQFF.

The rearrangement uses TRBV9 and TRBJ1-4, with D unclear. Per the germline V gene, CDR1 is SGDLS and CDR2 is YYNGEE. The CDR3 consists of 14 residues. The ends were cut back, 6 bases at V and 5 bases at J, with 14 bases in the middle. CDR3 nucleotides: TGTGCCAGCACCCGGACGGCGGAAAATGAAAAACTGTTTTTT. Protein sequence: CASTRTAENEKLFF.

The J gene is TRBJ1-4, the V gene TRBV28; no definite D call. The CDR3 totals 12 residues. Germline values: CDR1 MDHEN, CDR2 SYDVKM. V lost 6 bases to trimming and J lost 2 bases, with 4 bases between them. CDR3 residues: CASSNTNEKLFF. The CDR3 region has the DNA TGTGCCAGCAGCAATACTAATGAAAAACTGTTTTTT.

The chain combines TRBV28 with TRBJ2-5; D uncertain. Germline V gene data show CDR1 as MDHEN and CDR2 as SYDVKM. The CDR3 is made up of 14 amino acids. V gave up 3 bases and J gave up 5 bases, with 13 bases separating them. In nucleotides, the CDR3 is TGTGCCAGCAGTTTCGGAGTGGCCCAGGAGACCCAGTACTTC. It is translated as CASSFGVAQETQYF.

Worth noting for this clone: Other DNA sequences in the same sample also yield this CDR3. This chain joins TRBV5-1 and TRBJ2-5; D is unclear. The V gene's germline CDR1 is SGHRS and CDR2 YFSETQ. V was pared by 0 bases and J by 0 bases, with 0 bases between. This CDR3 is built from 12 residues. As DNA, the CDR3 is TGCGCCAGCAGCTTGGACCAAGAGACCCAGTACTTC. Translated: CASSLDQETQYF.

The DNA for the CDR3 is TGTGCCAGCAGTCATCCGAACACTGAAGCTTTCTTT. Encoded protein: CASSHPNTEAFF. The chain has TRBV6-6 and TRBJ1-1; D uncertain. Trimming cost V 5 bases and J 1 base, with 5 bases left between them. Germline assignment: CDR1 MNHNY and CDR2 SVGAGI (reference sequence). CDR3 size: 12 residues.

The chain carries TRBV6-1 and TRBJ1-5; D is unclear. The CDR3 length is 18 residues. Germline V gene data show CDR1 as MNHNS and CDR2 as SASEGT. Trimming took 3 bases from V and 0 from J, leaving 18 bases between them. The CDR3, as DNA: TGTGCCAGCAGTGATCGTACTCGGCTGGATTTTAGCAATCAGCCCCAGCATTTT. Translated: CASSDRTRLDFSNQPQHF.

The chain is built from TRBV19 and TRBJ1-1; a weak D match, TRBD1 (6 bases). There are 17 residues in the CDR3. CDR1 and CDR2 (germline): LNHDA, SQIVND (reference sequence). Trimming removed 1 base from V and 0 bases from J, with 15 bases in between. The CDR3 is CASSIGGQVTMNTEAFF. The CDR3 region has the DNA TGTGCCAGTAGTATAGGGGGGCAGGTTACTATGAACACTGAAGCTTTCTTT.

The chain carries TRBV7-9 and TRBJ2-3; 9 bases are a match to TRBD1. The V segment lost 2 bases and the J segment 4 bases; nucleotides outside the gene matches: 4. The CDR3 extends over 15 amino acids. Germline values: CDR1 SEHNR, CDR2 FQNEAQ (reference sequence). The CDR3 loop is CASSLSTGGSDTQYF. DNA of the CDR3: TGTGCCAGCAGCTTAAGCACAGGGGGCTCAGATACGCAGTATTTT.

V usage is TRBV4-1 and J usage is TRBJ1-1; no clear D. V lost 2 bases, J lost 1 base, and 11 bases lay in between. CDR3 length: 15 amino acids. Germline CDR1 and CDR2: MGHRA and YSYEKL. The CDR3 protein is CASSQFGRENTEAFF. CDR3 sequence (DNA): TGCGCCAGCAGCCAATTCGGACGGGAGAACACTGAAGCTTTCTTT.

The V and J genes are TRBV13 and TRBJ1-5; 8 positions agree with TRBD1. V lost 5 bases, J lost 1 base, and 4 bases stayed unmatched. CDR1 is PRHDT, CDR2 FYEKMQ, per germline (reference sequence). The CDR3 contains 15 residues. The CDR3 region is CASSPGTGSNQPQHF. The CDR3 region has the DNA TGTGCCAGCAGCCCAGGGACAGGCAGCAATCAGCCCCAGCATTTT.

The V gene is TRBV19, the J gene TRBJ2-7, with D possibly TRBD2 on 6 matching bases. Between the trimmed V and J ends, which lost 4 bases and 0 bases, there was a span of 25 bases. Germline V CDR1 and CDR2: LNHDA, SQIVND (reference sequence). The CDR3 covers 19 residues. CDR3 sequence (DNA): TGTGCCAGTAGTAGTACAGGATCCCGGGGGTTAATCTTCTCCTACGAGCAGTACTTC. This codes for CASSSTGSRGLIFSYEQYF.

The chain recombines TRBV18 with TRBJ1-2; D unclear. Germline V gene sequence: CDR1 KGHSH, CDR2 LQKENI. The CDR3 has 13 amino acids. The germline V and J ends were trimmed by 6 bases and 6 bases, with 14 bases remaining between them. The CDR3 region is CASSLSRGDGYTF. CDR3 DNA sequence: TGTGCCAGCTCGTTAAGCCGGGGAGATGGCTACACCTTC.

The gene calls are TRBV11-3 and TRBJ2-1; D is undetermined. The CDR3 spans 13 residues. Germline-derived CDR1 and CDR2 are SGHNT and YENEEA. V was pared by 1 base and J by 5 bases, with 6 bases between. The CDR3 region has the DNA TGTGCCAGCAGCTTAGGCAGTAACAATGAGCAGTTCTTC. This sequence encodes CASSLGSNNEQFF.

CDR3 coding DNA: TGTGCCAGCACTCCGGGAAACACCATATATTTT. The encoded protein is CASTPGNTIYF. The chain couples TRBV28 to TRBJ1-3; D call uncertain. This CDR3 comprises 11 residues. V gave up 7 bases and J gave up 4 bases, with 5 bases separating them. Germline V gene data show CDR1 as MDHEN and CDR2 as SYDVKM.

The V gene is TRBV6-5, the J gene TRBJ2-7; 8 bases match TRBD1. The CDR3 spans 16 residues. Germline V gene data show CDR1 as MNHEY and CDR2 as SVGAGI. V was clipped by 2 bases and J by 3 bases; unmatched bases: 9. The CDR3 is CASSYKFTGGNYEQYF. Written as DNA, the CDR3 is TGTGCCAGCAGTTACAAATTTACAGGGGGGAACTACGAGCAGTACTTC.

This sequence joins TRBV7-2 and TRBJ2-7, with D unclear. The germline V gene encodes CDR1 SGHTA and CDR2 FQGNSA. The V end was cut by 5 bases, the J end by 6 bases, with 14 bases between. This CDR3 spans 13 amino acids. The CDR3 loop reads CASSKTQVAEQYF. The CDR3 DNA follows: TGTGCCAGCAGCAAAACGCAGGTGGCCGAGCAGTACTTC.